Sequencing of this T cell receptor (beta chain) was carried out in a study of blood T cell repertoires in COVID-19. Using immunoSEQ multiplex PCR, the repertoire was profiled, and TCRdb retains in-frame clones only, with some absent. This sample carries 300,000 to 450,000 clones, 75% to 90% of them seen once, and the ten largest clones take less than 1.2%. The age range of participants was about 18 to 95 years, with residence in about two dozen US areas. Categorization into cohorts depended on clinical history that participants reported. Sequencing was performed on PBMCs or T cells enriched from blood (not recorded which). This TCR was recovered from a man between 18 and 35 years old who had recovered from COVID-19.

The CDR3 DNA sequence: TGTGCCAGCAGCTTCCGCGGAACCCGGACAGGCCAGACCCAGTACTTC. It translates to CASSFRGTRTGQTQYF. The chain recombines TRBV7-2 with TRBJ2-5, with 7 bases lining up with TRBD1. V dropped 3 bases and J dropped 6; count of bases not matched to a gene: 13. Germline-derived CDR1 and CDR2 are SGHTA and FQGNSA. The CDR3 sequence is 16 residues long.